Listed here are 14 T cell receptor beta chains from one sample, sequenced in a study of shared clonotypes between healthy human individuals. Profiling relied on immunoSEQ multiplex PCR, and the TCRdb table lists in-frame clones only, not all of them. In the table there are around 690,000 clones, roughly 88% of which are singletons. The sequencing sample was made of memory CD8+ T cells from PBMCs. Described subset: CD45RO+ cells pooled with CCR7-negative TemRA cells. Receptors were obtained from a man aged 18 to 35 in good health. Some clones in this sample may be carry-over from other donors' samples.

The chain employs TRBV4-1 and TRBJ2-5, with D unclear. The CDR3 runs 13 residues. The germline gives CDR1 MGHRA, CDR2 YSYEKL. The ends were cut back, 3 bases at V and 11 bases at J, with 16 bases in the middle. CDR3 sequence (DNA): TGCGCCAGCAGCCAGGGTCCCCCCCGAGAGCAGTACTTC. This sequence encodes CASSQGPPREQYF.

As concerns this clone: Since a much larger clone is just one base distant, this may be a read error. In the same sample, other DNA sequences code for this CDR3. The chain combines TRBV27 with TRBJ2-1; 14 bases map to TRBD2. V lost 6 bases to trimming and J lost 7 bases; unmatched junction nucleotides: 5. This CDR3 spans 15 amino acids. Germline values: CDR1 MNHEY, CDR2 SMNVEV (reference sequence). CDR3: CASSPGTSGSNEQFF. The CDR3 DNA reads TGTGCCAGCAGCCCCGGGACTAGCGGGAGTAATGAGCAGTTCTTC.

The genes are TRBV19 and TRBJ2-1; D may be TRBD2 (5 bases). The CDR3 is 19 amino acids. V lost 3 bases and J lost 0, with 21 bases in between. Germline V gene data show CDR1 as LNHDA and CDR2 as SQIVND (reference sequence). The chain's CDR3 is CASSMRSLGASISYNEQFF. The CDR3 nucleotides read TGTGCCAGTAGTATGAGGAGTCTGGGAGCGTCTATCTCCTACAATGAGCAGTTCTTC.

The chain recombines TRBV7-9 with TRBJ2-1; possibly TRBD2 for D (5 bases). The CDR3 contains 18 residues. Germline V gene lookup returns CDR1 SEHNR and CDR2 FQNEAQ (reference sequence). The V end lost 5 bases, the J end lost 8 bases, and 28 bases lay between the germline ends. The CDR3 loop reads CASSQSEGRLLVWDEQFF. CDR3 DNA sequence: TGTGCCAGCAGCCAAAGCGAGGGCCGTCTACTGGTTTGGGATGAGCAGTTCTTC.

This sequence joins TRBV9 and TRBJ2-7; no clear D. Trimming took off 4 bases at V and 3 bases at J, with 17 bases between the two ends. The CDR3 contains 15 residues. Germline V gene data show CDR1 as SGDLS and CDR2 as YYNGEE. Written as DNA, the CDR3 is TGTGCCAGCAGCACCACCTCGGACCGCGGCTACGAGCAGTACTTC. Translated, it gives CASSTTSDRGYEQYF.

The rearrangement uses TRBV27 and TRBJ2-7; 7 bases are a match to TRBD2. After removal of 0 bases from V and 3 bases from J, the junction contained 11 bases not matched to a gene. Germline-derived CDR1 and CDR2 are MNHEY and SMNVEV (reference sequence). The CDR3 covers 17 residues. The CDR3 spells CASSLSPASGYFYEQYF. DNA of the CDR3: TGTGCCAGCAGTTTATCCCCTGCTAGCGGTTACTTCTACGAGCAGTACTTC.

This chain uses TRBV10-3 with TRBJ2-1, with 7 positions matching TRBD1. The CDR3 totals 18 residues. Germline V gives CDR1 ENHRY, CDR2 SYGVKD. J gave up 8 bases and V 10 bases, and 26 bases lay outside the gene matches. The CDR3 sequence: CATLPSRDREYARDEQFF. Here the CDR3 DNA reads TGTGCCACACTGCCATCCCGGGACAGAGAGTATGCAAGGGATGAGCAGTTCTTC.

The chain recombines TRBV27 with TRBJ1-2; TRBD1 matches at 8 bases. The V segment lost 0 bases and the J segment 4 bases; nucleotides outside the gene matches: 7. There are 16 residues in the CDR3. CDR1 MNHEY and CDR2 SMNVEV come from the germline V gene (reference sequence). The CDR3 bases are TGTGCCAGCAGTTTATCGACAGGGGAAGTTGGCTATGGCTACACCTTC. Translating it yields CASSLSTGEVGYGYTF.

CDR3: CASSLWAVGMTGELFF. For the CDR3, the DNA is TGTGCCAGCAGTTTATGGGCGGTCGGTATGACCGGGGAGCTGTTTTTT. This chain connects TRBV6-5 to TRBJ2-2; D call uncertain. Germline V lookup: CDR1 MNHEY, CDR2 SVGAGI. The V gene lost 4 bases and the J gene lost 5 bases, with 17 bases spanning the gap. CDR3 length: 16 amino acids.

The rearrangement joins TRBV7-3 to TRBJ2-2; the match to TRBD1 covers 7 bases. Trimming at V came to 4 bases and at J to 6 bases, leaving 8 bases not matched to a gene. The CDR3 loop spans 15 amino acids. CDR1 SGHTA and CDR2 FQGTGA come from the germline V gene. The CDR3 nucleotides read TGTGCCAGCAGCTCGACAGGGCCGGCGGCCGGGGAGCTGTTTTTT. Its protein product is CASSSTGPAAGELFF.

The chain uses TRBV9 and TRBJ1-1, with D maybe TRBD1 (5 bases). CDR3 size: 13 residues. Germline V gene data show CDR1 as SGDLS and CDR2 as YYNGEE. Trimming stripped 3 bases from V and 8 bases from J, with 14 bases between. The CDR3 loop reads CASSASRDPEAFF. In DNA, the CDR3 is TGTGCCAGCAGCGCATCCCGGGACCCAGAAGCTTTCTTT.

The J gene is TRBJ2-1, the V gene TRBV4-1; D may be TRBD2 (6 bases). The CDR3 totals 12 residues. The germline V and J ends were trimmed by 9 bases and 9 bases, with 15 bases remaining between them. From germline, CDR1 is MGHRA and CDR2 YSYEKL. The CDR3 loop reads CASQGFGGEQFF. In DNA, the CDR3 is TGCGCCAGTCAGGGTTTCGGGGGTGAGCAGTTCTTC.

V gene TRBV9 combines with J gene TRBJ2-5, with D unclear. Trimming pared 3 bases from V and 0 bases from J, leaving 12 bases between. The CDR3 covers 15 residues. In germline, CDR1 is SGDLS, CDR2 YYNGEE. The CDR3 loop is CASSGGLWDQETQYF. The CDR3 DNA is TGTGCCAGCAGCGGCGGTTTGTGGGACCAAGAGACCCAGTACTTC.

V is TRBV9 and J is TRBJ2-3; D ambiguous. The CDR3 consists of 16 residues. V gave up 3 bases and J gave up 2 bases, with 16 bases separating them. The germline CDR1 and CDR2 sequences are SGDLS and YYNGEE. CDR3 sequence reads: CASSATERADTDTQYF. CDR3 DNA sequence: TGTGCCAGCAGCGCGACCGAACGGGCCGACACAGATACGCAGTATTTT. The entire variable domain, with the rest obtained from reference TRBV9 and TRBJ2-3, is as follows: DSGVTQTPKHLITATGQRVTLRCSPRSGDLSVYWYQQSLDQGLQFLIQYYNGEERAKGNILERFSAQQFPDLHSELNLSSLELGDSALYFCASSATERADTDTQYFGPGTRLTVL.